The 20 T cell receptor beta chains given below trace back to one sample, sequenced in a study of blood T cell repertoires in COVID-19. Using immunoSEQ multiplex PCR, the repertoire was profiled, and TCRdb retains in-frame clones only, with some absent. The table includes about half a million clones, roughly 88% detected once. Sequenced input: peripheral blood. The receptors here all came from a human donor in a cohort sampled during active COVID-19.

As DNA, the CDR3 is TGTGCCAGCAGCCCACTGATCGTGGGGGCTCGGTACGAGCAGTACTTC. Residues: CASSPLIVGARYEQYF. This sequence joins TRBV3-1 (or the pseudogene TRBV3-2) and TRBJ2-7, with a possible D match to TRBD1 (6 bases). The CDR3 length is 16 residues. Germline lookup yields CDR1 LGHDT and CDR2 YNNKEL (reference sequence). Trimming pared 4 bases from V and 4 bases from J, leaving 20 bases between.

The rearrangement links TRBV2 to TRBJ2-2, with TRBD2 matching over 7 bases. J was trimmed by 4 bases and V by 10 bases; bases with no gene match: 15. The germline V gene encodes CDR1 SNHLY and CDR2 FYNNEI. The CDR3 runs to 16 residues. CDR3 in DNA: TGTGCCACCCCTAAGGGGCGGGAGCGTGGCACCGGGGAGCTGTTTTTT. Translation: CATPKGRERGTGELFF.

The chain links TRBV7-2 to TRBJ1-3, with a tentative D call TRBD1 (5 bases). The CDR3 consists of 14 residues. Germline V CDR1 and CDR2: SGHTA, FQGNSA. Trimming shortened V by 5 bases and J by 4 bases, and 12 bases separated the two germline ends. Here the CDR3 DNA reads TGTGCCAGCAGCCCCGGGACTACGGGAAACACCATATATTTT. Protein: CASSPGTTGNTIYF. The full variable domain, rest sourced from reference TRBV7-2 and TRBJ1-3, is GAGVSQSPSNKVTEKGKDVELRCDPISGHTALYWYRQSLGQGLEFLIYFQGNSAPDKSGLPSDRFSAERTGGSVSTLTIQRTQQEDSAVYLCASSPGTTGNTIYFGEGSWLTVV.

The gene calls are TRBV19 and TRBJ1-4; D is uncertain. The CDR3 is made up of 13 amino acids. The V end lost 4 bases, the J end lost 5 bases, and 8 bases lay between the germline ends. The germline gives CDR1 LNHDA, CDR2 SQIVND (reference sequence). The CDR3 loop reads CASSTVGNEKLFF. In DNA form, the CDR3 reads TGTGCCAGTAGTACTGTGGGCAATGAAAAACTGTTTTTT.

This chain links TRBV27 with TRBJ2-7, with D uncertain. In germline, CDR1 is MNHEY, CDR2 SMNVEV (reference sequence). The CDR3 contains 18 residues. Between the trimmed V and J ends, which lost 7 bases and 3 bases, there was a span of 28 bases. The DNA of the CDR3 is TGTGCCAGCAAAGGCCCCAGGTCCCGCAACAGCCAGCACTACGAGCAGTACTTC. It encodes CASKGPRSRNSQHYEQYF.

The gene calls are TRBV7-2 and TRBJ1-1; no firm D call. V lost 1 base and J 0 bases, leaving 9 bases between the germline ends. This CDR3 has 15 amino acids. The germline V gene encodes CDR1 SGHTA and CDR2 FQGNSA. CDR3 coding DNA: TGTGCCAGCAGCTTAGGGGGAGCCATGAACACTGAAGCTTTCTTT. It yields the protein CASSLGGAMNTEAFF.

This clone came up a few times. The chain couples TRBV7-9 to TRBJ1-2, with D unresolved. Germline CDR1 reads SEHNR; CDR2 reads FQNEAQ (reference sequence). V lost 3 bases and J lost 7, with 12 bases in between. This CDR3 is built from 13 residues. CDR3 nucleotides: TGTGCCAGCAGCTTTGGGGAGATTGGTGGCTACACCTTC. Its protein is CASSFGEIGGYTF.

The rearrangement joins TRBV19 to TRBJ1-6, with 8 bases identical to TRBD1. Germline trimming cut 4 bases from V and 9 bases from J; bases unmatched to any gene: 11. This CDR3 has 16 amino acids. Germline loops: CDR1 LNHDA, CDR2 SQIVND (reference sequence). The CDR3 loop reads CASSKDQGAMISPLHF. The CDR3 coding sequence is TGTGCCAGTAGTAAAGACCAGGGGGCGATGATTTCACCCCTCCACTTT.

The chain carries TRBV2 and TRBJ1-6; the D gene is possibly TRBD1 (5 bases). This CDR3 contains 14 residues. Germline CDR1 reads SNHLY; CDR2 reads FYNNEI. The V end lost 6 bases, the J end lost 7 bases, and 13 bases lay between the germline ends. The CDR3: CASSFTGDNSPLHF. The CDR3 coding sequence is TGTGCCAGCAGCTTTACAGGAGACAATTCACCCCTCCACTTT.

In DNA form, the CDR3 reads TGCAGCGTTGCCTCAGATACGCAGTATTTT. Protein: CSVASDTQYF. The chain recombines TRBV29-1 with TRBJ2-3; no definite D call. Trimming shortened V by 4 bases and J by 4 bases, and 3 bases separated the two germline ends. This CDR3 has 10 amino acids. The germline V gene has CDR1 SQVTM and CDR2 ANQGSEA.

In its sample, this clone was seen a few times. Additional DNA sequences in this sample encode the identical CDR3. The J gene is TRBJ1-2, the V gene TRBV7-9; no firm D call. Trimming took 4 bases from V and 8 from J, leaving 8 bases between them. The CDR3 extends over 11 amino acids. Germline V gives CDR1 SEHNR, CDR2 FQNEAQ (reference sequence). The CDR3 loop is CASSSGGGYTF. For the CDR3, the DNA is TGTGCCAGCAGCTCTGGAGGAGGCTACACCTTC.

The V gene is TRBV12-2, the J gene TRBJ2-7; no check of the table's D call, TRBD2, against the DNA was made. TRBV12-2 has pseudogene status. The CDR3 length is 18 residues. The CDR3 DNA reads TGTGCAAGTCGCTTCTCTTCTGGGCGGACTAGCGGGGCCTACGAGCAGTACTTC. Its translation is CASRFSSGRTSGAYEQYF.

As concerns this clone: The same CDR3 is also encoded by other DNA sequences in this sample. The CDR3 sequence: CATSDPGQGGETQYF. The CDR3 DNA sequence: TGTGCCACCAGTGATCCGGGACAGGGAGGCGAGACCCAGTACTTC. This chain joins TRBV24-1 and TRBJ2-5; TRBD1 agrees at 9 bases. V dropped 3 bases and J dropped 5; count of bases not matched to a gene: 6. The length of the CDR3 is 15 residues. The V gene's germline CDR1 is KGHDR and CDR2 SFDVKD.

The V call is TRBV4-2, the J call TRBJ2-1, with a weak D call TRBD2 (6 bases). The V gene lost 1 base and the J gene lost 2 bases, with 12 bases spanning the gap. The CDR3 contains 16 residues. Per germline, CDR1 LGHNA and CDR2 YNFKEQ. CDR3 sequence (DNA): TGTGCCAGCAGCCAAGTCGGACGGGGGACCTACAATGAGCAGTTCTTC. Its translation is CASSQVGRGTYNEQFF.

V usage is TRBV27 and J usage is TRBJ2-5, with D maybe TRBD2 (6 bases). The germline gives CDR1 MNHEY, CDR2 SMNVEV (reference sequence). V was shortened by 4 bases and J by 2 bases, with 11 bases between the two germline ends. The CDR3 is 14 amino acids. CDR3 sequence (DNA): TGTGCCAGCAGTTCTTGGGGACTGCAAGAGACCCAGTACTTC. This encodes CASSSWGLQETQYF.

CDR3 protein: CASSLSGTGGGGDTQYF. Here the CDR3 DNA reads TGCGCCAGCAGCTTATCCGGGACAGGGGGCGGTGGAGATACGCAGTATTTT. V gene TRBV5-1 combines with J gene TRBJ2-3; TRBD1 agrees at 12 bases. The ends lost 2 bases at V and 5 bases at J; junction bases unmatched: 9. Looked up from germline, CDR1 is SGHRS and CDR2 is YFSETQ. The CDR3 is 17 amino acids.

This chain uses TRBV4-2 with TRBJ2-2, with 8 bases identical to TRBD1. Germline-derived CDR1 and CDR2 are LGHNA and YNFKEQ. The CDR3 has 17 residues. V shed 0 bases, J shed 3 bases, and the junction held 6 bases outside the gene matches. CDR3 amino acids: CASSQDLETGDTGELFF. CDR3 bases: TGTGCCAGCAGCCAAGATTTGGAGACAGGGGACACCGGGGAGCTGTTTTTT.

The V call is TRBV11-2, the J call TRBJ2-2; TRBD2 might be the D (5 bases). The CDR3 runs to 16 residues. Germline V gene data show CDR1 as SGHAT and CDR2 as FQNNGV. V was clipped by 1 base and J by 1 base, with 10 bases between them. CDR3 DNA: TGTGCCAGCAGCTTAGGGACTGCCCTGAACACCGGGGAGCTGTTTTTT. This codes for CASSLGTALNTGELFF.

The chain employs TRBV3-1 (or the pseudogene TRBV3-2) and TRBJ2-1, with 7 nucleotides matching TRBD1. The junction had 5 bases not matched to a gene; V was cut back by 4 bases and J by 2 bases. The CDR3 runs to 15 residues. Germline V gene data show CDR1 as LGHDT and CDR2 as YNNKEL (reference sequence). CDR3 in DNA: TGTGCCAGCAGCCTACGACAGGGTACCTACAATGAGCAGTTCTTC. Its translation is CASSLRQGTYNEQFF.

This chain joins TRBV28 and TRBJ1-2; 7 bases are a match to TRBD1. Per germline, CDR1 MDHEN and CDR2 SYDVKM. The CDR3 has 14 amino acids. Losses at the gene ends were 5 bases for V and 1 base for J; bases not matched to a gene: 4. The CDR3 loop is CASSVGDSNYGYTF. CDR3 sequence (DNA): TGTGCCAGCAGTGTAGGGGACAGTAACTATGGCTACACCTTC.